This T cell receptor (beta chain) was profiled in a study of blood T cell repertoires in COVID-19. CDR3 length: 14 amino acids. Between the trimmed V and J ends, which lost 4 bases and 3 bases, there was a span of 14 bases. Germline V gives CDR1 SGHRS, CDR2 YFSETQ. Authors' processing steps: Estimation of nucleated cell counts relied on the amplification of reference gene primers. Here immunoSEQ multiplex PCR was the method, and the copy in TCRdb shows in-frame clones only, minus some. Clonal size and the V and J genes are those of that table, whereas D and trimming came from the DNA. There are approximately 180,000 clones in the sample; roughly 84% occur only once, and around a sixth lies in the top ten. This clone was observed a handful of times.

Sequences were obtained from peripheral blood. The origin of this receptor is a person between 70 and 80 years old with COVID-19, enrolled during active disease. The chain employs TRBV5-1 and TRBJ2-7; TRBD2 is a possible D gene (6 bases). The CDR3 loop is CASSPTGVFYEQYF. The DNA of the CDR3 is TGCGCCAGCAGCCCTACGGGGGTATTCTACGAGCAGTACTTC.